Below, 21 T cell receptor beta chains from the same sample are listed, as sequenced in a study of monozygotic twins with inflammatory bowel disease. TCRdb re-analyzed the 5' RACE reads; it lists each CDR3 protein once, without DNA. The sample table sets out just over 300,000 distinct CDR3 sequences. Material: blood. The source is a human donor with ulcerative colitis or Crohn's disease, or a healthy co-twin of an affected twin (not recorded which).

The CDR3 region is CASSTQGSSEKLFF. This chain joins TRBV27 and TRBJ1-4; TCRdb's assignment of TRBD1 cannot be checked, as there is no DNA. CDR3 length: 14 amino acids. Per the germline V gene, CDR1 is MNHEY and CDR2 is SMNVEV (reference sequence).

This chain joins TRBV7-9 and TRBJ2-2. CDR3 length: 14 amino acids. Germline lookup yields CDR1 SEHNR and CDR2 FQNEAQ (reference sequence). CDR3 amino acids: CASFGLGPTGELFF.

The J gene is TRBJ2-3, the V gene TRBV18; absent DNA, TCRdb's TRBD2 call cannot be checked. Germline-derived CDR1 and CDR2 are KGHSH and LQKENI. This CDR3 is built from 17 residues. CDR3 in amino acids: CASSPYPQRGGVNTQYF.

The gene calls are TRBV2 and TRBJ2-7. Germline V gene data show CDR1 as SNHLY and CDR2 as FYNNEI. The CDR3 extends over 15 amino acids. CDR3 protein: CASSEGRLTRYEQYF.

The chain combines TRBV7-6 with TRBJ2-2. Germline CDR1 SGHVS, CDR2 FNYEAQ. This CDR3 is built from 17 residues. Here the CDR3 reads CASSLAAFYTNTGELFF.

The chain has TRBV18 and TRBJ2-7; lacking DNA, the TRBD1 call made by TCRdb goes unchecked. The CDR3 has 13 amino acids. The germline CDR1 and CDR2 sequences are KGHSH and LQKENI. The CDR3: CASSGTAYYEQYF.

V gene TRBV5-1 combines with J gene TRBJ2-1; no DNA is available, so the TRBD1 call from TCRdb remains unchecked. CDR3 length equals 16 residues. CDR1 is SGHRS and CDR2 is YFSETQ in the germline V gene. CDR3 region: CASSLTPDRVPNEQFF.

The CDR3 sequence: CASSLGQGGWETQYF. The chain has TRBV5-4 and TRBJ2-5; TCRdb proposes TRBD1, but this gene call is untestable without DNA. CDR1 is SGHNT and CDR2 is YYREEE in the germline V gene (reference sequence). The CDR3 is 15 residues long.

The chain uses TRBV4-2 and TRBJ2-3; the TRBD2 assignment by TCRdb is unverifiable without DNA. Germline CDR1 reads LGHNA; CDR2 reads YNFKEQ. CDR3 size: 16 residues. CDR3: CASSQGWAGAKDTQYF.

V is TRBV7-2 and J is TRBJ1-1. From germline, CDR1 is SGHTA and CDR2 FQGNSA. The CDR3 loop spans 13 amino acids. The CDR3 region is CASSLVGRGEAFF. Looking up the rest from reference TRBV7-2 and TRBJ1-1 gives the full variable domain: GAGVSQSPSNKVTEKGKDVELRCDPISGHTALYWYRQSLGQGLEFLIYFQGNSAPDKSGLPSDRFSAERTGGSVSTLTIQRTQQEDSAVYLCASSLVGRGEAFFGQGTRLTVV.

J is TRBJ2-1 and V is TRBV12-3 or TRBV12-4. The CDR3 length is 14 residues. The CDR3 here is CAGSFGSSYNGQFF.

The chain uses TRBV29-1 and TRBJ1-1; TCRdb selects TRBD1, and the lack of DNA leaves this call unchecked. This CDR3 is built from 15 residues. Germline V gene lookup returns CDR1 SQVTM and CDR2 ANQGSEA. CDR3 sequence: CSVEVGTGPNTEAFF.

The V call is TRBV7-9, the J call TRBJ2-7; without DNA, the TCRdb call of TRBD1 cannot be checked. Germline-derived CDR1 and CDR2 are SEHNR and FQNEAQ (reference sequence). The CDR3 sequence is 14 residues long. The CDR3 is CASSWGIFGYEQYF.

This sequence joins TRBV7-2 and TRBJ2-2; there is no DNA to check the TCRdb D call of TRBD2. Per germline, CDR1 SGHTA and CDR2 FQGNSA. This CDR3 is built from 15 residues. The CDR3 spells CASSPSASPAGELFF.

This sequence joins TRBV29-1 and TRBJ1-5; TCRdb indicates TRBD1, and absent DNA this call remains unverified. This CDR3 has 14 residues. Germline CDR1 SQVTM, CDR2 ANQGSEA. CDR3: CSVALGQGNQPQHF.

CDR3 in amino acids: CAKALSSYNEQFF. The chain uses TRBV25-1 and TRBJ2-1. The CDR3 length is 13 residues. Germline V gives CDR1 MGHDK, CDR2 SYGVNS. Variable domain in full (rest from reference TRBV25-1 and TRBJ2-1): EADIYQTPRYLVIGTGKKITLECSQTMGHDKMYWYQQDPGMELHLIHYSYGVNSTEKGDLSSESTVSRIRTEHFPLTLESARPSHTSQYLCAKALSSYNEQFFGPGTRLTVL.

The chain carries TRBV27 and TRBJ2-7; TCRdb's D call of TRBD2 is untestable without DNA. The CDR3 runs 15 residues. Germline CDR1 MNHEY, CDR2 SMNVEV (reference sequence). CDR3 residues: CASSFYRDYPYEQYF.

The chain joins TRBV12-3 or TRBV12-4 to TRBJ2-1; TCRdb's D gene call, TRBD1, goes unchecked for lack of DNA. The CDR3 has 11 residues. The CDR3 here is CASSLGPMAFF.

The V call is TRBV5-1, the J call TRBJ2-1; TCRdb returns TRBD2, unconfirmable since there is no DNA. CDR1 SGHRS and CDR2 YFSETQ come from the germline V gene. This CDR3 contains 13 residues. CDR3 protein: CASSLGGSNEQFF. Together with reference TRBV5-1 and TRBJ2-1, the CDR3 gives the full variable domain: KAGVTQTPRYLIKTRGQQVTLSCSPISGHRSVSWYQQTPGQGLQFLFEYFSETQRNKGNFPGRFSGRQFSNSRSEMNVSTLELGDSALYLCASSLGGSNEQFFGPGTRLTVL.

The CDR3 is CASSAGPNRYNEQFF. The gene calls are TRBV19 and TRBJ2-1. CDR3 length equals 15 residues. Germline lookup yields CDR1 LNHDA and CDR2 SQIVND (reference sequence).

The V call is TRBV6-5, the J call TRBJ2-5; the TCRdb D gene call, TRBD2, has no DNA to confirm it. The CDR3 sequence is 17 residues long. Germline lookup yields CDR1 MNHEY and CDR2 SVGAGI. Here the CDR3 reads CASSYKRLAGNQETQYF.